What follows is one T cell receptor (beta chain) and its context. The antigen remains undetermined. The CDR3 runs to 13 residues. CDR1 LGHNT and CDR2 FRNRAP come from the germline V gene. The data belong to a study of CD8+CD57+ T cells in acquired aplastic anemia. Findings of the study overall: Patients and controls shared roughly 28 CD8+ CDR3 sequences, which appeared highly expressed in patients and within their immunodominant clones.

Previously, flow cytometry had revealed CD8+CD57+ cell expansion in the patients chosen for sequencing. Severe acquired aplastic anemia was present in all patients. According to the study, genomic DNA was the template for TCR beta VDJ and CDR3 profiling. TCRdb analysed the reads with MiXCR anew, one entry per CDR3 protein. The sample records about 290,000 distinct CDR3 sequences, approximately 57% being singletons. The chain combines TRBV12-5 with TRBJ1-2, with D hard to call. The sequence was collected from a human donor with aplastic anemia. The specimen was sorted CD4+, CD8+, or CD8+CD57+ T cells (not recorded which) from PBMCs. As DNA, the CDR3 is TGTGCCAGCAGTGAACACATCGTCTATGGCTACACCTTC. Encoded protein: CASSEHIVYGYTF. Combining the CDR3 with reference TRBV12-5 and TRBJ1-2 gives the whole variable domain DARVTQTPRHKVTEMGQEVTMRCQPILGHNTVFWYRQTMMQGLELLAYFRNRAPLDDSGMPKDRFSAEMPDATLATLKIQPSEPRDSAVYFCASSEHIVYGYTFGSGTRLTVV.